The source of this T cell receptor beta chain is a study of shared clonotypes between healthy human individuals (TCRdb year 2020). At the level of the whole study: Two women and a few men aged 18 to 49 years were included in the cohort. To estimate repertoire size and how much clonotype sharing occurs between individuals, the study deeply sequenced the blood TCR repertoires of a handful of healthy adults. To increase sequencing depth and limit assay-specific biases, TCR repertoire library preparation and sequencing were carried out by different laboratories using diverse techniques. Leukapheresis yielded between about 0.9 and 8.9 billion PBMCs per donor. Beyond this particular receptor, the publication reports: The small number of donors limited the genetic and exposure-history diversity represented. Based on pairwise subsampling, the degree of clonotype sharing among donors was expected to be affected by sequencing depth. Sampling was limited to blood, and TCR repertoires in tissue likely differ from TCR repertoires in blood.

The germline V gene gives CDR1 as SGHTA and CDR2 as FQGNSA. CDR3 length: 15 amino acids, cysteine to phenylalanine. The CDR3 DNA has 45 bases and is translated from base 1. Trimming accounts for 1 base at V and 4 bases at J, while the number of junction bases matched to no gene is 6. Using the deep immunoSEQ assay, TCR CDR3 regions were amplified from genomic DNA by multiplex PCR. Extracted genomic DNA from each cell subset was distributed evenly across all wells of several immunoSEQ 96-well plates, and each plate was treated as a replicate. For unsorted PBMC, approximately 300 ng of genomic DNA, equivalent to tens of thousands of T cell genomes, went into each replicate PCR. Ten immunoSEQ deep assay plates were used to sequence the unsorted PBMC genomic DNA. Purified libraries were measured with a Qubit 3.0 fluorometer, size-checked on a Bioanalyzer 2100, and measured again with the KAPA Library Quantification kit. A separate single-read 150-cycle Illumina NextSeq 550 flow cell was used to sequence each immunoSEQ 96-well plate. The authors' pipeline ran thus. Because only junctional sequences without quality scores were contained in the immunoSEQ output, filtering matching that applied to full-length reads could not be performed. To assign V/J genes and CDR3, sequences were annotated against IMGT germline references using PyIR, a Python wrapper for IgBLAST v1.9. Reads with weak V/J assignments (E-value above 1e-6), missing CDR3, stop codons, out-of-frame junctions, or ambiguous translated residues were removed. V3J clonotypes were defined as sequences sharing the same inferred V gene, J gene, and CDR3 amino acid sequence. Percentage overlap between repertoires was calculated by dividing the number of shared unique clonotypes by the size of the smaller repertoire. Three approaches were used to assess repertoire richness: RTK rarefaction, the Chao1 estimator, and Recon v2.1 estimates of unobserved clonotypes. This is the immuneACCESS table as TCRdb keeps it, with only in-frame sequences that have V and J called. A part of the clones is gone; compared with another copy, unresolved V genes explain less than half, and the rest is unexplained. The V and J calls and the clone size are those of that table, but D and trimming were determined from the DNA. Counted in this sample were 400,000 to 500,000 clones; less than 80% of them appeared once. The ten largest clones add up to 10% to 15% of the sample.

About this clone itself: The antigen this receptor binds is unknown. Per-nucleotide qualities are absent, and no much larger clonotype sits a single base away.

The donors were healthy, HIV-negative adults with no recently reported acute infections or vaccinations. Every donor was a Caucasian adult living in Nashville, Tennessee, USA. For unsorted samples, about 90 million PBMCs were counted, and genomic DNA was extracted using the QIAamp DNA Blood Mini kit. Blood was collected by leukapheresis, and PBMCs were isolated by Ficoll-Histopaque density gradient centrifugation and then cryopreserved in liquid nitrogen vapor phase. The origin of this receptor is a woman aged 40 to 50 in good health. Some clones in this sample may be carry-over from other donors' samples. Input material: PBMCs. The chain employs TRBV7-2 and TRBJ1-2; 7 of the junction bases match TRBD1. The DNA sequence is given as TGTGCCAGCAGCTTAGTCCAGGGGGATGTCTATGGCTACACCTTC. Its protein product is CASSLVQGDVYGYTF.